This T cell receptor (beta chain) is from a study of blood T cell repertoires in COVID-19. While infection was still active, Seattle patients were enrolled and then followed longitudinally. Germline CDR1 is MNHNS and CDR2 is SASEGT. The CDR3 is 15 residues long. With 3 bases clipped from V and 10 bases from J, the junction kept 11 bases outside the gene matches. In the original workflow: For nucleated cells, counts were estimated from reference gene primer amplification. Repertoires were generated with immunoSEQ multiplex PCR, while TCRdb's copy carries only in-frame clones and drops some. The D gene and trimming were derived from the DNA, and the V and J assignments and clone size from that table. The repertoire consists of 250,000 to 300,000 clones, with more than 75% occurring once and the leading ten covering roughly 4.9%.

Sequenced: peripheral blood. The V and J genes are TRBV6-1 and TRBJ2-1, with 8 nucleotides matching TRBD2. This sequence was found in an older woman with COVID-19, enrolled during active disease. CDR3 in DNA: TGTGCCAGCAGTGAGCGAGCGGGACTAGTCGGCGAGCAGTTCTTC. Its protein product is CASSERAGLVGEQFF.